The clone carrying this T cell receptor (beta chain) was counted a few times. Its antigen is as yet unknown. The study isolated at least 7 million PBMCs from each sample. The second PCR ran about 6 to 12 cycles with a sample-barcoded 5' primer and J-beta primers. A template-switch adaptor that had 12 random nucleotides put a tag on each cDNA molecule. TCRdb called the 5' RACE reads again in MiXCR, with one record for every CDR3 protein. Counted here are some 700,000 distinct CDR3 sequences, approximately 22% occurring once; the ten biggest clones make up roughly a fifth. The sample comes from a study of blood T cells in healthy people across ages. Study-level findings and limits: Estimated diversity, derived from one million T cells, was regarded as an underestimate. A roughly linear age-dependent decrease characterized TCR beta diversity per million T cells.

The CDR3 has 15 amino acids. Germline assignment: CDR1 SEHNR and CDR2 FQNEAQ (reference sequence). The V gene lost 3 bases and the J gene lost 2 bases, with 12 bases spanning the gap. The receptor was derived from a man in his 70s in good health. This rearrangement joins TRBV7-9 to TRBJ2-3; D tentatively reads TRBD1 or TRBD2 (5 bases each). Sequencing was done on a sample of blood. The CDR3 DNA reads as TGTGCCAGCAGCTTCGGTGGGGGAATCACAGATACGCAGTATTTT. This codes for CASSFGGGITDTQYF.